The present T cell receptor (beta chain) was sequenced within a study of cytomegalovirus exposure and HLA in healthy donors (dated by TCRdb to 2016 to 2017). Some background on the complete study: An earlier analysis of approximately 600 of the donors reported 250 to 350 Gb of sequence data and roughly 100 million unique TCR beta sequences from 190 million or so T cells. An early release that covered some 630 HLA-typed donors contained approximately 300 gigabases of sequencing data and approximately 85 million unique TCR sequences. Of the roughly 400 genotyped donors, about 80% fell in the genetic ancestry cluster associated with self-reported Caucasian donors. The aim of the study was to test whether cataloging public T cell receptors could identify signatures of past pathogen exposure. The study profiled the T cell repertoires of approximately 700 subjects by immunosequencing and related them to cytomegalovirus serostatus. In addition to the first cohort of approximately 670 subjects, a separate validation cohort of approximately 120 different subjects was used. The study combined high-throughput TCR immunosequencing, statistical association of individual TCRs with disease status, and machine learning to predict cytomegalovirus infection status. A later analysis re-analyzed previously published TCR beta repertoires from roughly 690 donors and added high-resolution HLA genotyping to study TCR occurrence patterns. In the later analysis, no new phenotypic data were used to find candidate immune exposures; instead, reliance was placed on TCR beta sequences and their occurrence across donors. In an earlier analysis of a few hundred of the donors, high-throughput TCR beta sequencing was used to judge whether each TCR beta V gene segment behaved as functional or pseudogenic. Donor age, sex, ethnicity and CMV serostatus were compiled alongside the repertoire data. In a later genetic analysis, genome-wide SNP genotypes for about 55% of the roughly 700 donors were used, and that subset was treated as a discovery cohort. All discovery cohort repertoires had been generated on a single sequencing platform. Both class I and class II loci were covered by HLA typing, at four-digit resolution. The number of donors typed differed by locus, with roughly 620-630 for A, B, C, DRB1 and DQB1, over 500 for DQA1, 600 to 610 for DPA1, and 450 to 480 for DPB1. Because of strong linkage in the cohort, four or five DR-DQ haplotypes were treated as single units for association and clustering. On average, roughly 250,000 unique TCR beta nucleotide sequences were sequenced per donor among a few hundred genotyped donors of the cohort, with roughly 18% of those sequences being non-productive. On the study overall, not on this receptor specifically: Linkage disequilibrium might explain the correlated functional status among segregating V segments, but an unknown experimental factor could not be excluded. Most CMV-associated TCR beta chains appeared to be HLA-restricted in a later analysis, and the HLA associations seemed to be driven largely by CMV exposure. At a false discovery rate of 0.05, a later analysis linked about 16,000 TCR beta sequences to specific HLA alleles. When HLA alleles, especially DR and DQ, strongly co-occurred, attributing TCR associations to individual alleles was difficult. For the cohort, immune exposure information was limited to CMV serostatus. In vitro tests confirmed that a few of the cytomegalovirus-associated TCR beta chains recognize cytomegalovirus antigens. A further reported finding was that TCR beta sequences accurately predicted the HLA-A and HLA-B alleles for most subjects in the first cohort. The classifier was reported to diagnose cytomegalovirus status with high specificity and sensitivity in both the original and validation cohorts. This cohort had only TCR beta chains sequenced, and the lack of alpha or paired-chain data limited which features could be detected. Because the 87-base-pair reads could not distinguish some IMGT-functional V segments, including TRBV6-2 and TRBV6-3, those segments were excluded. In an earlier analysis of more than 500 of the donors, most TCR beta V segments appeared in productive rearrangements about 90% or about 30% of the time, broadly matching IMGT annotations. Because some donors lacked HLA typing at each locus, the association tests relied only on the typed subset. In a later analysis, HLA-associated TCR beta chains showed more clonal expansion and lower generation probabilities than non-associated chains that were equally common. Around 16 rarely observed V segments, including chromosome 9 orphons, were excluded from the earlier analysis of a few hundred of the donors because counts were too low. While some public TCRs were present in many individuals, most TCR sequences turned up only very rarely across donors. V-gene and J-gene trimming of TCR beta chains was associated with a missense DCLRE1C variant in a later genetic analysis, and the association was replicated in an independent cohort. In a later genetic analysis, fewer N-insertions in productive TCRs were reported among donors in an Asian-associated ancestry cluster than the roughly 700-donor mean. The authors suggested that the approach could potentially be generalized to other disease states and immunological phenotypes. A cluster of highly shared sequence variants was judged likely to be a technical artifact of the sequencing pipeline. In the study, some 160 TCR beta chains were listed as associated with cytomegalovirus. In a later analysis, TCR association rates were found to vary across HLA loci, with the most associated TCRs seen for DRB1 alleles and the fewest for HLA-C alleles. In a later analysis, several top co-occurrence clusters were reported to appear linked to parvovirus B19, influenza, CMV and Epstein-Barr virus. Sequencing depth was assumed to be roughly uniform across donors in the presence/absence analyses, though that assumption may not hold.

About this clone itself: There is no known antigen for this receptor. No much larger clonotype is one base removed from it; base qualities were not supplied.

V and J are truncated by 5 bases and 0 bases respectively, leaving an intervening sequence of 14 bases. Spanning cysteine to phenylalanine, the CDR3 consists of 15 amino acids. Only CDR3 DNA remains: 45 bases, in frame from the first base. CDR1 and CDR2 were assigned from the germline V gene (reference sequence) as SGHNT and YYREEE. The cohort comprised some 700 healthy bone marrow donors. Cohort members were all nominally healthy when sampled, although unrecorded immune exposures were likely present. The donor tested CMV seropositive and was one of the 289 seropositive cohort members. Every donor gave a peripheral blood sample, and the peripheral blood mononuclear cells from that sample were used for TCR beta sequencing. The Qiagen DNeasy Blood Extraction Kit was used to extract genomic DNA from the blood cell samples. Library preparation was by the immunoSEQ multiplex PCR assay. A mixture of 60 forward primers for TCR Vbeta segments and 13 reverse primers for TCR Jbeta segments was used in the multiplex PCR. The CDR3 region of rearranged TCR beta genes was amplified from genomic DNA with a multiplex PCR assay. On the Illumina HiSeq System, the amplified TCR beta libraries were sequenced as 87-base-pair reads. The authors' analysis ran thus. In a later analysis, some 80 million unique TCR beta chains were counted across the 500 to 850 repertoires, and roughly 11 million of these chains were shared by at least two donors. Raw reads were error-corrected and collapsed into unique sequences with a nearest-neighbor algorithm that merged closely related sequences to remove PCR and sequencing errors. Alignment of CDR3 sequences to IMGT reference sequences was used to assign V, D and J gene segments. Each retained sequence needed at least a six-nucleotide match to both a V gene segment and a J gene segment. A rearrangement was called productive if the CDR3 had no stop codons and remained in frame with V and J, and every other rearrangement was called non-productive. CDR3 was defined by IMGT convention, running from the second conserved V-encoded cysteine to the conserved J-encoded phenylalanine. In an earlier analysis of roughly 610 of the donors, sequences lacking an unambiguous match to a single V gene segment were excluded. An earlier analysis of approximately 590 of the donors classified V segments as functional when productive rearrangements were above 56.7% and as segregating when the standard deviation between donors was above 5%. A statistical classification framework was built for diagnosing cytomegalovirus status from the catalog of TCR beta chain sequences. V and J gene assignment, in a later analysis, came from comparing TCR nucleotide sequences with IMGT/GENE-DB human TR gene sequences. A later analysis assigned CDR3 sequences and most-parsimonious VDJ recombination scenarios with the TCRdist pipeline. In a later analysis, every TCR beta chain was defined by the combination of its CDR3 amino acid sequence and its V-gene family, and reads without a unique V-gene family were dropped. In a later analysis, 450 to 600 highly shared, low-generation-probability nucleotide sequences were removed to address suspected cross-contamination and a sequencing artifact. A later analysis calculated a clonal expansion index for each public chain from normalized within-repertoire ranks of inferred template counts. Generation probabilities in a later analysis came from a VDJ recombination model fitted to out-of-frame rearrangements, and those results were checked against IGoR. Hypergeometric tests were used in a later analysis to score TCR-TCR, TCR-HLA and TCR-CMV co-occurrence, with a repertoire-size bias correction applied to the TCR pairs. A later analysis estimated false discovery rates by permuting HLA or CMV assignments 20 times. In a later analysis, co-occurring TCRs were grouped using DBSCAN, with TCRdist sequence similarity added in when clustering inside HLA-allele-positive subsets. For co-occurrence clustering, repertoires with fewer than 30,000 or more than 120,000 public chains were excluded, along with roughly 5 repertoires with anomalous nucleotide sharing. Here the immuneACCESS table is served through TCRdb, limited to in-frame sequences with V and J called. Missing clones are a known gap in these copies; in checked studies unresolved V genes cover under half, and the rest lacks a known reason. Clonal size and the V and J genes are those of that table, whereas D and trimming came from the DNA. This sample gives 200,000 to 250,000 clones in total; about four fifths of them show up just once. The top ten constitute about a tenth of the sample.

The sequence came from a woman aged 50 to 60 in good health and CMV-seropositive. The V gene is TRBV5-4 and the J gene is TRBJ1-2; no D gene is confidently identified. Source material: PBMCs. The DNA reads TGTGCCAGCAGTCCCCCCGGGGTCCCTAACTATGGCTACACCTTC. It translates as CASSPPGVPNYGYTF.